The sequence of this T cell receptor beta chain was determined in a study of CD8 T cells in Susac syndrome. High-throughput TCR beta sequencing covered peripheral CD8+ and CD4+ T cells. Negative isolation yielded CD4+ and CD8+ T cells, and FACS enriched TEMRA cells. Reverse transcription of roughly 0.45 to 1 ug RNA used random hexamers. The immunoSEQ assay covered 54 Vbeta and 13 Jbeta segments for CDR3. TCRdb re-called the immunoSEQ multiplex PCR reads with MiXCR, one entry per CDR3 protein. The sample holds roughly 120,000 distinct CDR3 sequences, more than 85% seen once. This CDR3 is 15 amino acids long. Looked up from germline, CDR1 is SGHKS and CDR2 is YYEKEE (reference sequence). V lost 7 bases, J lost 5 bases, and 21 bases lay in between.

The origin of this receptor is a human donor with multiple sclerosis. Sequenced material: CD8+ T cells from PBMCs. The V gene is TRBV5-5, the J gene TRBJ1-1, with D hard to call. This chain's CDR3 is CASGREDTVGTEAFF. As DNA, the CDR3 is TGTGCCAGCGGGCGGGAAGACACGGTGGGAACTGAAGCTTTCTTT. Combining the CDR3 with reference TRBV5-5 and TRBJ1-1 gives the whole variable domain DAGVTQSPTHLIKTRGQQVTLRCSPISGHKSVSWYQQVLGQGPQFIFQYYEKEERGRGNFPDRFSARQFPNYSSELNVNALLLGDSALYLCASGREDTVGTEAFFGQGTRLTVV.